This TCR beta chain derives from a study of molecular identifiers for immune sequencing clone quantification. The germline gives CDR1 SGHTA, CDR2 FQGNSA. The CDR3 is made up of 14 amino acids. The V end lost 2 bases, the J end lost 1 base, and 9 bases lay between the germline ends. This clonotype came up many times. Sorting isolated naive CD8 T cells as CD8+CD4-CCR7+CD45RA+ events. TCRdb passed the PCR reads through MiXCR, listing each CDR3 protein once. The sample contains some 70,000 distinct CDR3 sequences, roughly 18% of which appear only once. The rearrangement joins TRBV7-2 to TRBJ2-7; D unresolved. This TCR derives from a human donor in good health. Some libraries in this study had Jurkat cell RNA spiked in. Sequenced input: naive CD8+ T cells from blood, with Jurkat cell RNA spiked in. Subset of the sample: FACS-sorted CD8+CD4-CCR7+CD45RA+ naive T cells. CDR3 coding DNA: TGTGCCAGCAGCTTATACCCGGCTTCCTACGAGCAGTACTTC. This encodes CASSLYPASYEQYF. Variable domain in full (rest from reference TRBV7-2 and TRBJ2-7): GAGVSQSPSNKVTEKGKDVELRCDPISGHTALYWYRQSLGQGLEFLIYFQGNSAPDKSGLPSDRFSAERTGGSVSTLTIQRTQQEDSAVYLCASSLYPASYEQYFGPGTRLTVT.